These 21 T cell receptor beta chains came from one sample sequenced in a study of blood T cells in healthy people across ages. Sample-barcoded 5' priming and a J-beta primer mix drove a second PCR of about 6 to 12 cycles. TCRdb itself ran the 5' RACE reads through MiXCR, one entry per CDR3 protein. The sample has about 970,000 distinct CDR3 sequences, 45% to 60% seen once. Specimen: blood. Receptors originate from a woman aged 55-70 years in good health.

This clonotype was seen a single time. The gene calls are TRBV19 and TRBJ2-5, with 8 bases matching TRBD1. CDR3 length: 15 amino acids. Trimming cost V 3 bases and J 5 bases; bases outside gene matches: 8. Germline V lookup: CDR1 LNHDA, CDR2 SQIVND (reference sequence). As DNA, the CDR3 is TGTGCCAGTAGTATTGGACAGGGTATCAGGGAGACCCAGTACTTC. Protein product: CASSIGQGIRETQYF.

With respect to this clonotype: Its ends do not fully match the called genes, so a read error is possible. The J gene is TRBJ2-6, the V gene TRBV27, with 7 bases aligning to TRBD2. The CDR3 totals 15 residues. Germline V lookup: CDR1 MNHEY, CDR2 SMNVEV (reference sequence). The CDR3 here is CVSSWSGTGANVLTF. CDR3 DNA sequence: TGTGTCAGCAGCTGGAGCGGGACTGGGGCCAACGTCCTGACTTTC.

The chain recombines TRBV12-3 or TRBV12-4 with TRBJ1-2; weak D call: TRBD1 (5 bases). Trimming left V 8 bases short and J 4 bases short, with 14 bases between. This CDR3 has 13 residues. CDR3 DNA: TGTGCCAGCGGGGGTCAGGGAACCTATGGCTACACCTTC. Residues: CASGGQGTYGYTF.

CDR3 nucleotide sequence: TGTGCCAGCTGGGGAGATTACGAGCAGTACTTC. Protein: CASWGDYEQYF. The J gene is TRBJ2-7, the V gene TRBV28; maybe TRBD2 (5 bases). The germline gives CDR1 MDHEN, CDR2 SYDVKM. Trimming shortened V by 8 bases and J by 4 bases, and 9 bases separated the two germline ends. The length of the CDR3 is 11 residues.

The chain uses TRBV18 and TRBJ2-3; TRBD2 matches 8 bases. Germline V gene lookup returns CDR1 KGHSH and CDR2 LQKENI. The length of the CDR3 is 16 residues. Trimming cost V 8 bases and J 1 base; bases outside gene matches: 11. The CDR3 DNA reads as TGTGCCAGCGCAGCGGGGAGCGGGAGAGGCACAGATACGCAGTATTTT. This gives the protein CASAAGSGRGTDTQYF.

V usage is TRBV4-1 and J usage is TRBJ1-4; no clear D. Looked up from germline, CDR1 is MGHRA and CDR2 is YSYEKL. The length of the CDR3 is 13 residues. The V end was cut by 1 base, the J end by 10 bases, with 10 bases between. CDR3 sequence (DNA): TGCGCCAGCAGCCAAGGCATCAGGACAAAACTGTTTTTT. This codes for CASSQGIRTKLFF.

The V call is TRBV27, the J call TRBJ2-7; 7 positions agree with TRBD2. There are 13 residues in the CDR3. The trim removed 3 bases at V and 6 bases at J, leaving 5 bases unmatched. Germline V gene lookup returns CDR1 MNHEY and CDR2 SMNVEV (reference sequence). CDR3 in DNA: TGTGCCAGCAGTTTTGCAGGGAGGGGCGAGCAGTACTTC. It codes for CASSFAGRGEQYF.

The sample holds a few counts of this clonotype. The chain employs TRBV28 and TRBJ2-3; D is unclear. Per germline, CDR1 MDHEN and CDR2 SYDVKM. V gave up 5 bases and J gave up 6 bases, with 15 bases separating them. This CDR3 is built from 14 residues. CDR3 loop: CASSPRSTWDTQYF. The DNA for the CDR3 is TGTGCCAGCAGTCCCCGTTCTACCTGGGATACGCAGTATTTT.

The chain combines TRBV7-9 with TRBJ2-7; TRBD1 matches at 7 bases. This CDR3 region has 15 residues. In germline, CDR1 is SEHNR, CDR2 FQNEAQ (reference sequence). Germline trimming cut 4 bases from V and 5 bases from J; bases unmatched to any gene: 11. As DNA, the CDR3 is TGTGCCAGCAGCTCAAGCGATAGAGGGGGCGACGAGCAGTACTTC. Translating gives CASSSSDRGGDEQYF.

In the case of this clonotype: The junction departs from germline at one end; a sequencing error may be responsible. The J gene is TRBJ2-3, the V gene TRBV30, with TRBD2 matching over 10 bases. Germline V lookup: CDR1 GTSNPN, CDR2 SVGIG (reference sequence). The CDR3 spans 14 residues. The CDR3 spells CVWEREGGTDTQYF. The CDR3 DNA follows: TGTGTCTGGGAGCGGGAGGGGGGCACAGATACGCAGTATTTT.

This chain uses TRBV5-1 with TRBJ1-4; D remains unclear. The CDR3 has 16 residues. Germline assignment: CDR1 SGHRS and CDR2 YFSETQ. V was pared by 7 bases and J by 0 bases, with 16 bases between. Written as DNA, the CDR3 is TGCGCCAGCGGCAGGCCGACCCGTGCAACTAATGAAAAACTGTTTTTT. It codes for CASGRPTRATNEKLFF.

This clonotype appeared a single time. The CDR3 coding sequence is TGTGCCAGCAGCCCCAGACAGAACAATCAGCCCCAGCATTTT. Translated: CASSPRQNNQPQHF. This chain uses TRBV7-2 with TRBJ1-5, with D maybe TRBD1 (5 bases). CDR1 is SGHTA, CDR2 FQGNSA, per germline. Trimming took off 5 bases at V and 3 bases at J, with 11 bases between the two ends. There are 14 residues in the CDR3. Variable domain in full (rest from reference TRBV7-2 and TRBJ1-5): GAGVSQSPSNKVTEKGKDVELRCDPISGHTALYWYRQSLGQGLEFLIYFQGNSAPDKSGLPSDRFSAERTGGSVSTLTIQRTQQEDSAVYLCASSPRQNNQPQHFGDGTRLSIL.

This clonotype was seen a handful of times. The chain is built from TRBV6-9 and TRBJ2-5; TRBD2 matches 7 bases. CDR3 length equals 15 residues. The germline V gene has CDR1 MNHGY and CDR2 SVAAGI. Trimming cost V 4 bases and J 2 bases; bases outside gene matches: 7. DNA for the CDR3: TGTGCCAGCAGTTTTCCCGGACTAGGACAAGAGACCCAGTACTTC. It is translated as CASSFPGLGQETQYF.

This chain connects TRBV18 to TRBJ2-7, with D possibly being TRBD1 (5 bases). Germline lookup yields CDR1 KGHSH and CDR2 LQKENI. Trimming took off 3 bases at V and 5 bases at J, with 14 bases between the two ends. This CDR3 has 14 residues. The CDR3 DNA reads TGTGCCAGCTCACCGTTTCCAGGGTCGAACGAGCAGTACTTC. This sequence encodes CASSPFPGSNEQYF.

J is TRBJ2-4 and V is TRBV27; perhaps TRBD2 as D (6 bases). Germline-derived CDR1 and CDR2 are MNHEY and SMNVEV (reference sequence). Trimming removed 5 bases from V and 2 bases from J, with 22 bases in between. The CDR3 sequence is 18 residues long. Written as DNA, the CDR3 is TGTGCCAGCAGTCCCCTCCGTTGGGGGGACCCTACCAAAAACATTCAGTACTTC. Translating it yields CASSPLRWGDPTKNIQYF.

V and J are TRBV20-1 and TRBJ2-1; tentatively, D is TRBD1 (5 bases). Germline loops: CDR1 DFQATT, CDR2 SNEGSKA (reference sequence). The V end was cut by 0 bases, the J end by 5 bases, with 11 bases between. This CDR3 region has 14 residues. CDR3 residues: CSARDIRGNNEQFF. CDR3 DNA: TGCAGTGCTAGAGATATTAGGGGCAACAATGAGCAGTTCTTC.

This clonotype was seen a handful of times. The chain carries TRBV29-1 and TRBJ2-1, with D possibly being TRBD2 (5 bases). Looked up from germline, CDR1 is SQVTM and CDR2 is ANQGSEA. CDR3 length: 12 amino acids. Trimming pared 2 bases from V and 8 bases from J, leaving 10 bases between. The CDR3 nucleotides are TGCAGCGTTGAAAGAGGGATCGATGAGCAGTTCTTC. It encodes CSVERGIDEQFF.

This sequence joins TRBV7-2 and TRBJ2-1, with TRBD2 matching 7 bases. Germline CDR1 SGHTA, CDR2 FQGNSA. The CDR3 is made up of 12 amino acids. V lost 5 bases and J lost 9; bases outside the gene matches: 4. The CDR3 loop reads CASSQTSAEQFF. In DNA form, the CDR3 reads TGTGCCAGCAGCCAAACTAGCGCTGAGCAGTTCTTC.

This clonotype was counted at least ten times. V usage is TRBV6-2 or TRBV6-3 and J usage is TRBJ2-7, with 7 bases fitting TRBD2. After removal of 11 bases from V and 0 bases from J, the junction contained 7 bases not matched to a gene. This CDR3 is built from 13 residues. CDR1 is MNHEY, CDR2 SVGEGT, per germline. The CDR3 here is CASQRDPSYEQYF. The DNA of the CDR3 is TGTGCCTCTCAGCGGGACCCCTCCTACGAGCAGTACTTC.

This chain joins TRBV7-3 and TRBJ2-3, with TRBD2 matching 11 bases. The junction had 7 bases not matched to a gene; V was cut back by 7 bases and J by 4 bases. This CDR3 has 15 amino acids. Per the germline V gene, CDR1 is SGHTA and CDR2 is FQGTGA. This chain's CDR3 is CASTAGTSGSDTQYF. In DNA form, the CDR3 reads TGTGCCAGCACCGCCGGGACTAGCGGTTCAGATACGCAGTATTTT.

This clonotype came up a few times. This chain uses TRBV9 with TRBJ2-1; TRBD2 might be the D (5 bases). Per germline, CDR1 SGDLS and CDR2 YYNGEE. There are 13 residues in the CDR3. V lost 0 bases and J 6 bases, leaving 7 bases between the germline ends. This CDR3 reads CASSVGGFNEQFF. Written as DNA, the CDR3 is TGTGCCAGCAGCGTAGGAGGGTTCAATGAGCAGTTCTTC. The variable domain in full, with the rest retrieved from reference TRBV9 and TRBJ2-1, is DSGVTQTPKHLITATGQRVTLRCSPRSGDLSVYWYQQSLDQGLQFLIQYYNGEERAKGNILERFSAQQFPDLHSELNLSSLELGDSALYFCASSVGGFNEQFFGPGTRLTVL.